This T cell receptor beta chain was obtained from a study of blood T cell repertoires in COVID-19 (dated by TCRdb to between 2020 and 2021). In the study overall: Samples from collaborators originated in the United States, Italy and Spain and spanned both the acute and convalescent phases of COVID-19. The prospective study material was composed of cDNA or gDNA derived from T cells, B-cell-depleted T cells, or PBMCs. The samples were drawn from the first 160 participants of the ongoing ImmuneRACE study and from roughly 1,300 subjects provided by 6 global collaborators. Subjects who had been exposed to COVID-19, were actively infected with it, or had recovered from it provided the deeply sampled blood TCRbeta repertoires that made up the dataset. Where HLA class I and class II types were available, the types were taken from metadata supplied by the sample provider, not from assay-based typing. Sample metadata almost always included a de-identified subject ID, COVID-19 status, age in years and sex. The repertoires were released in a freely available public database meant as a resource for research on the immune response to SARS-CoV-2.

V is pruned by 6 bases and J by 6 bases, leaving 11 bases of the junction without a gene match. From the cysteine up to the phenylalanine, the CDR3 has a length of 14 residues. The kept DNA is CDR3 alone, 42 bases in frame from the first base. Per the germline V gene, SQVTM is the CDR1 and ANQGSEA is the CDR2. Study-level results and caveats: Clinical and demographic metadata were provided uncurated, with the amount varying by source and participant.

The immunoSEQ Assay, a bias-controlled multiplex PCR, was used to amplify TCRbeta CDR3 regions from genomic DNA. Per the original workflow: The number of nucleated cells in each sample was estimated from the amplification of reference gene primers within the assay. To quantify the absolute abundance of each unique TCRbeta CDR3 rearrangement, sequence reads were collapsed and filtered. Productive Simpson clonality was computed per sample as the square root of Simpson's diversity index over productive rearrangements. The table comes from immuneACCESS by way of TCRdb, which keeps in-frame sequences with V and J called. Part of the clones is missing from these tables; in studies checked, under half for an unresolved V gene and the rest for unknown reasons. The D gene and trimming were derived from the DNA, and the V and J assignments and clone size from that table. This sample gives under 250,000 clones in total; around three quarters of them show up just once. Less than 7% of the sample is taken by the ten largest.

Collaborating institutions collected whole blood in K2EDTA tubes following their own protocols. For TCRbeta analysis, collaborators shipped samples in one of three forms: frozen whole blood, isolated PBMCs, or DNA extracted from either of those sample types. With regard to this clone: The specificity of this receptor is unknown. No much larger clonotype is one base removed from it; base qualities were not supplied.

Sequenced sample: peripheral blood. The sequence came from a woman aged 70-85 years with acute or convalescent COVID-19. The sequence links TRBV29-1 to TRBJ2-1; 7 junctional bases match TRBD1. The DNA reads TGCAGCGTCAGGACAGACAGGGTCTTCAATGAGCAGTTCTTC. Its translation reads: CSVRTDRVFNEQFF.